This T cell receptor beta chain derives from a study of blood T cells in healthy people across ages. A second PCR of roughly 7 to 11 cycles used a sample-barcoded 5' primer and a J-beta primer mix. TCRdb reprocessed the 5' RACE reads with MiXCR, giving one entry per CDR3 protein. The data show 750,000 to 950,000 distinct CDR3 sequences, 25% to 30% seen once. The CDR3 totals 17 residues. With V trimmed by 5 bases and J by 10 bases, 16 bases remained unmatched. Germline CDR1 reads SEHNR; CDR2 reads FQNEAQ (reference sequence). The same data also contributed to another study, on T cells of mothers and their children. From that second work: M1S, a second-PCR primer, added sample barcodes and 2-4 random nucleotides. Slightly higher overlap, not significant, was seen in related mother-child pairs than in unrelated pairs.

The chain is built from TRBV7-9 and TRBJ1-6; TRBD1 agrees at 8 bases. The sample taken for sequencing was blood. This clonotype was sampled from a woman aged 35 to 49 in good health. The CDR3 DNA sequence: TGTGCCAGCAGCACCCATGACAGGGGAGGCGTAGGGTCACCCCTCCACTTT. This codes for CASSTHDRGGVGSPLHF.